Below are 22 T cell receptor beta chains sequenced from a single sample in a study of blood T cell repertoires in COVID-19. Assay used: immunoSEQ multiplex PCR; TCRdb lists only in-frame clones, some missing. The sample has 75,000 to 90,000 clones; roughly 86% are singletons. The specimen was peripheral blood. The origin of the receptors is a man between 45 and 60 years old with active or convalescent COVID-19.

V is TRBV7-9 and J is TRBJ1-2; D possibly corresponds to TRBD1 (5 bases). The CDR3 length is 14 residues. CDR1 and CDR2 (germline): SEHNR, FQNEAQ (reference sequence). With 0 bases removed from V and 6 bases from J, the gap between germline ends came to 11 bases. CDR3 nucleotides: TGTGCCAGCAGCTTAGCGCAGGGAAGCGATGGCTACACCTTC. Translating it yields CASSLAQGSDGYTF.

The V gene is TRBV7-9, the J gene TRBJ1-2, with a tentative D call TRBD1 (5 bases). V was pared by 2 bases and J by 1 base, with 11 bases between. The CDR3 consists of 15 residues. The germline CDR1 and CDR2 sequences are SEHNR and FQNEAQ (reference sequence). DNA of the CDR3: TGTGCCAGCAGCTTATCTCAGGGCTATAACTATGGCTACACCTTC. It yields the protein CASSLSQGYNYGYTF.

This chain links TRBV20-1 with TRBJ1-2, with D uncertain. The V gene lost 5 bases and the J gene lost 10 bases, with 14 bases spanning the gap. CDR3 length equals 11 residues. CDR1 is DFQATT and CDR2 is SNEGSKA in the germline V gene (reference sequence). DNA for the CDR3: TGCAGTGCTTCCTTCCAGGTTTCCTACACCTTC. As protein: CSASFQVSYTF.

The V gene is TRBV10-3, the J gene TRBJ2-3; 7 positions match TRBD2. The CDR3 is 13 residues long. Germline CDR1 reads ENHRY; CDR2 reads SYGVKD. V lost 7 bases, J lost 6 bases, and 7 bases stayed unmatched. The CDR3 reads CAITSGGGDTQYF. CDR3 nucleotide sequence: TGTGCCATCACCTCTGGGGGGGGTGATACGCAGTATTTT.

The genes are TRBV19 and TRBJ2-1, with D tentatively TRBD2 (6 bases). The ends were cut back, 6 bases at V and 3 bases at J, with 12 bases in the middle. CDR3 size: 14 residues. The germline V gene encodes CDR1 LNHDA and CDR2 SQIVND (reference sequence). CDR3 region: CASRGGVIYNEQFF. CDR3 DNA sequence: TGTGCCAGTAGAGGCGGGGTGATCTACAATGAGCAGTTCTTC.

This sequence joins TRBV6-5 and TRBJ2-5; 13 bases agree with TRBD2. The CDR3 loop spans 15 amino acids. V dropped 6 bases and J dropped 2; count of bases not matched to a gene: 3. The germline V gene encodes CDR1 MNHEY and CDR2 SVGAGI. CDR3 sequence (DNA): TGTGCCAGCAGGCGACTAGCGGGGGGTCAAGAGACCCAGTACTTC. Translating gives CASRRLAGGQETQYF.

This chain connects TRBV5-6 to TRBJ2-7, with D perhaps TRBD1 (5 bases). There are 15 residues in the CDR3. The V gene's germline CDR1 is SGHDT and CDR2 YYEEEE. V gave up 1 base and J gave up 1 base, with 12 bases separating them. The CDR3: CASSLSGMGSYEQYF. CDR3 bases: TGTGCCAGCAGCTTGTCAGGGATGGGGTCCTACGAGCAGTACTTC.

DNA for the CDR3: TGTGCCAGCAGTTCCCCTACGCTGGATCAGCCCCAGCATTTT. Its protein is CASSSPTLDQPQHF. The rearrangement uses TRBV28 and TRBJ1-5; D is uncertain. Germline CDR1 reads MDHEN; CDR2 reads SYDVKM. The V end was cut by 4 bases, the J end by 5 bases, with 12 bases between. This CDR3 comprises 14 residues.

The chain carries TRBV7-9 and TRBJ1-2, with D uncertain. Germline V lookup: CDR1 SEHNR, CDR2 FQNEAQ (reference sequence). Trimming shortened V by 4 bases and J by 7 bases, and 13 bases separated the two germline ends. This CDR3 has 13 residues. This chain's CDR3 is CASSYDGAGGYTF. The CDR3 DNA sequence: TGTGCCAGCAGCTATGACGGAGCTGGTGGCTACACCTTC.

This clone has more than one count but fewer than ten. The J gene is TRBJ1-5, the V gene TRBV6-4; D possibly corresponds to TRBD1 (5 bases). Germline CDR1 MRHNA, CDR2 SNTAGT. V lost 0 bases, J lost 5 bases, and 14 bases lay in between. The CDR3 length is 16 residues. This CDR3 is CASSDSPRVADQPQHF. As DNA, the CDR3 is TGTGCCAGCAGTGACTCTCCCAGGGTAGCGGATCAGCCCCAGCATTTT.

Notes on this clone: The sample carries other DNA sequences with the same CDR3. DNA of the CDR3: TGCAGTGCTAGAAGCGGGCACGAGCAGTACGTC. It is translated as CSARSGHEQYV. The chain couples TRBV20-1 to TRBJ2-7, with D perhaps matching TRBD2 (6 bases). The CDR3 totals 11 residues. The V and J ends lost 2 bases and 5 bases respectively, with 7 bases between them. Germline V gene data show CDR1 as DFQATT and CDR2 as SNEGSKA (reference sequence).

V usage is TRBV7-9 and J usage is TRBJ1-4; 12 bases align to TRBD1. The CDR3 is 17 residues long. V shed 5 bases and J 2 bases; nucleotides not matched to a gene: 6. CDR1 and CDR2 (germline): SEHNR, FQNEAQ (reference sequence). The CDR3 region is CASSIGTGGGTNEKLFF. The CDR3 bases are TGTGCCAGCAGCATCGGGACAGGGGGCGGCACTAATGAAAAACTGTTTTTT.

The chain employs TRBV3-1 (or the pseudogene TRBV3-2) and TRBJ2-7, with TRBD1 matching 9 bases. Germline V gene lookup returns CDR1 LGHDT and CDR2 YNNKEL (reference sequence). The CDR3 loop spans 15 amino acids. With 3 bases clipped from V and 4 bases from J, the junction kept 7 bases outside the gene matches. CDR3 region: CASSHDSTGGYEQYF. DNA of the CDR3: TGTGCCAGCAGCCACGACTCGACAGGGGGGTACGAGCAGTACTTC.

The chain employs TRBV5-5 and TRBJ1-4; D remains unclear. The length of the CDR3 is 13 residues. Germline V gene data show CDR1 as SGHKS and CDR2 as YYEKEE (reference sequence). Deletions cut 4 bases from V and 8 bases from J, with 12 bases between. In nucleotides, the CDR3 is TGTGCCAGCAGCCATTACACACAGGAAAAACTGTTTTTT. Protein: CASSHYTQEKLFF.

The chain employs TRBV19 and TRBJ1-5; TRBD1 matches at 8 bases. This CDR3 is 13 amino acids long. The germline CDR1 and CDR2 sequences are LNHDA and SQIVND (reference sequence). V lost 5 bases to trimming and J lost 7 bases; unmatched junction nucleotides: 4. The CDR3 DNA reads TGTGCCAGTAGTCAGGGGGCACGCCAGCCCCAGCATTTT. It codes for CASSQGARQPQHF.

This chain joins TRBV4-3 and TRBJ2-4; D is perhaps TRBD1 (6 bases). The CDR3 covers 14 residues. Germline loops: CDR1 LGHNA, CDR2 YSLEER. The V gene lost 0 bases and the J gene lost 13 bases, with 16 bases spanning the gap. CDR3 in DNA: TGCGCCAGCAGCCAAGATAGGGATACAGGGCGACAGTACTTC. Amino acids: CASSQDRDTGRQYF.

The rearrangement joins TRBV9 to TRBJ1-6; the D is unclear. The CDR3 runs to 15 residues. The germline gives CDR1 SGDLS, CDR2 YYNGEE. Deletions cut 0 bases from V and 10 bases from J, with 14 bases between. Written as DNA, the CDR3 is TGTGCCAGCAGCGTAGAGGCCGTCGCGCGGTCACCCCTCCACTTT. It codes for CASSVEAVARSPLHF.

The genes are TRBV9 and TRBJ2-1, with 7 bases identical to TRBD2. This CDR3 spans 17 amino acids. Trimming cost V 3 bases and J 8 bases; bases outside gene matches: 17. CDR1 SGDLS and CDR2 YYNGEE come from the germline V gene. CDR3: CASSAYVDAWGGDEQFF. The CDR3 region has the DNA TGTGCCAGCAGCGCCTATGTCGACGCCTGGGGAGGGGATGAGCAGTTCTTC.

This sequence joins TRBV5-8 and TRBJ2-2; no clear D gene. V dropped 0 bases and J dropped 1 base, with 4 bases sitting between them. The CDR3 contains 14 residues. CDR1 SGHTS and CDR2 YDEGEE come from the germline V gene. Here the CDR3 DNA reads TGTGCCAGCAGCTTGGCCAGGAACACCGGGGAGCTGTTTTTT. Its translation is CASSLARNTGELFF. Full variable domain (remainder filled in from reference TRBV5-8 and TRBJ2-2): EAGVTQSPTHLIKTRGQQATLRCSPISGHTSVYWYQQALGLGLQFLLWYDEGEERNRGNFPPRFSGRQFPNYSSELNVNALELEDSALYLCASSLARNTGELFFGEGSRLTVL.

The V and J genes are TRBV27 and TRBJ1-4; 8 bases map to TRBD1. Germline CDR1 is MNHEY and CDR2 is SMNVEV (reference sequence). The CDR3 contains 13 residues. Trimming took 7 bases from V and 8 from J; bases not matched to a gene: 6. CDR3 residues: CASMKGDREKLFF. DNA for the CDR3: TGTGCCAGCATGAAAGGGGACAGGGAAAAACTGTTTTTT.

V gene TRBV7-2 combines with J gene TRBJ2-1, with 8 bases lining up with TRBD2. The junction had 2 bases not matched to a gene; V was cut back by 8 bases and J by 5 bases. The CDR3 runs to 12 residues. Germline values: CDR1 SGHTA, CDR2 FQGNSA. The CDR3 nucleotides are TGTGCCAGCCGGGGGGGACACAATGAGCAGTTCTTC. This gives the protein CASRGGHNEQFF.

CDR3 region: CASSLLRESNTGELFF. The CDR3 coding sequence is TGTGCCAGCAGCCTCCTGAGGGAGTCTAACACCGGGGAGCTGTTTTTT. The rearrangement joins TRBV3-1 (or the pseudogene TRBV3-2) to TRBJ2-2; a possible D gene is TRBD2 (5 bases). V was shortened by 4 bases and J by 2 bases, with 14 bases between the two germline ends. Germline CDR1 is LGHDT and CDR2 is YNNKEL (reference sequence). This CDR3 has 16 residues.